The TCR beta chain described here comes from a study of blood T cell repertoires in COVID-19. Looking at the study overall: The analysed material was cDNA or gDNA that came from T cells, B-cell-depleted T cells, or PBMCs.

Original methodology: How many nucleated cells were present was estimated from reference gene primer amplification. Generated by immunoSEQ multiplex PCR, the TCRdb table keeps only in-frame clones and is missing some. The D gene and trimming were derived from the DNA, and the V and J assignments and clone size from that table. The sample has nearly 55,000 clones, 65% to 80% seen once. About this clone: Additional DNA sequences in this sample encode the identical CDR3.

The CDR3 totals 14 residues. Trimming removed 0 bases from V and 6 bases from J; junction bases left unmatched: 2. Germline CDR1 and CDR2: SGHRS and YFSETQ. The V gene is TRBV5-1, the J gene TRBJ1-2; 10 bases line up with TRBD1. This TCR derives from a human donor with active or convalescent COVID-19. The donor label of this sample is uncertain. Sequenced material: peripheral blood. CDR3 loop: CASSLAGQGDGYTF. DNA for the CDR3: TGCGCCAGCAGCTTGGCCGGACAGGGGGATGGCTACACCTTC.